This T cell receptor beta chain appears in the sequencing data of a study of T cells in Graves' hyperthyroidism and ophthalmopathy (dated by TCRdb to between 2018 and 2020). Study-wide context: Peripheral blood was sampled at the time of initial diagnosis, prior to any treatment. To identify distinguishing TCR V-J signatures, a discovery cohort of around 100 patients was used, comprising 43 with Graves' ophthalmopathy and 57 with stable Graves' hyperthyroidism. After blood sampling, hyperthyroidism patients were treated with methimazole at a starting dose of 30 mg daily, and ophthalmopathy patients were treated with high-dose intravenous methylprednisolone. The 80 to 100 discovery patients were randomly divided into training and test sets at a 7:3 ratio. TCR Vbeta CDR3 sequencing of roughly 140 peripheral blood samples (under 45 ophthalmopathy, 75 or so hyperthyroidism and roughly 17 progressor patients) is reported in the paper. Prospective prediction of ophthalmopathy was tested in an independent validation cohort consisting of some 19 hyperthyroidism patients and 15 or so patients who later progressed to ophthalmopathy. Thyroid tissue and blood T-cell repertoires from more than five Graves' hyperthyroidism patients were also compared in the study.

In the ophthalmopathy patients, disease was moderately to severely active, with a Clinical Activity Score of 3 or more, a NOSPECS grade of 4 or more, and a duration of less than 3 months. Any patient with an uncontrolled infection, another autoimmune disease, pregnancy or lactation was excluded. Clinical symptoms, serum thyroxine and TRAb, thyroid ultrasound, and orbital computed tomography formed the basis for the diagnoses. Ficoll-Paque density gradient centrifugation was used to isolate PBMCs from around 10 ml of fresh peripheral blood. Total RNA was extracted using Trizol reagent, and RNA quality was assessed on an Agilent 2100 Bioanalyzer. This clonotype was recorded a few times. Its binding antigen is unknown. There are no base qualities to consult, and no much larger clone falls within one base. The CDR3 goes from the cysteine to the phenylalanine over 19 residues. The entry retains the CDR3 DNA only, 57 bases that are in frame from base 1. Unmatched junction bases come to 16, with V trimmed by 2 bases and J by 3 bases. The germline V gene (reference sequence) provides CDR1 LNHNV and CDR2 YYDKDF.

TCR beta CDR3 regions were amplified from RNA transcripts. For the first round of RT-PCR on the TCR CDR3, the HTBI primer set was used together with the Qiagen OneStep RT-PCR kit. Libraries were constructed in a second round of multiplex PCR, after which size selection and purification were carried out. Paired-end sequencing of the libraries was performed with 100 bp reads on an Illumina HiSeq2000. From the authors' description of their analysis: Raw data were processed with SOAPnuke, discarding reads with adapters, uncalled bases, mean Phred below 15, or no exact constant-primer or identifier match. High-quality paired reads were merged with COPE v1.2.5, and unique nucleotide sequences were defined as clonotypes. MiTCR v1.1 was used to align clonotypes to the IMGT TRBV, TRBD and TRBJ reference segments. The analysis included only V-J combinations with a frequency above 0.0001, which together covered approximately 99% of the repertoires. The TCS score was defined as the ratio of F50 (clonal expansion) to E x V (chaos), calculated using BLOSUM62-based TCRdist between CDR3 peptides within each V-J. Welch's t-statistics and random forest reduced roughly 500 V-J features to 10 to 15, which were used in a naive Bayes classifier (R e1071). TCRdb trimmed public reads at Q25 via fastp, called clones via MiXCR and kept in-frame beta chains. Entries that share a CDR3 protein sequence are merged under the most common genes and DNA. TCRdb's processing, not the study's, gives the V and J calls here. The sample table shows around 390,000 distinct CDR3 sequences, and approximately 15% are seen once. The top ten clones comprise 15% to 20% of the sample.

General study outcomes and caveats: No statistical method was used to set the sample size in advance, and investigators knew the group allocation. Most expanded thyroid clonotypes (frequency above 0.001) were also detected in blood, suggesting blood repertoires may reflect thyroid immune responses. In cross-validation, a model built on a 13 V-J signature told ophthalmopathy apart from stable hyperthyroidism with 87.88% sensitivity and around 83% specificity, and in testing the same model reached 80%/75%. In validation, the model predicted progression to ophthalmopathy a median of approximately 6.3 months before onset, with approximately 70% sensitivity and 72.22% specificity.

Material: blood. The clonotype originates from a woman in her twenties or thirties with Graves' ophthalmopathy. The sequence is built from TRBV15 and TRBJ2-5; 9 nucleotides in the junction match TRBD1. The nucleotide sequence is TGTGCCACCAGCAGACGACCGGGACAGGGACGGGGAATAAAAGAGACCCAGTACTTC. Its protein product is CATSRRPGQGRGIKETQYF. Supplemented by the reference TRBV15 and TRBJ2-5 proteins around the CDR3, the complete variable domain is DAMVIQNPRYQVTQFGKPVTLSCSQTLNHNVMYWYQQKSSQAPKLLFHYYDKDFNNEADTPDNFQSRRPNTSFCFLDIRSPGLGDTAMYLCATSRRPGQGRGIKETQYFGPGTRLLVL.